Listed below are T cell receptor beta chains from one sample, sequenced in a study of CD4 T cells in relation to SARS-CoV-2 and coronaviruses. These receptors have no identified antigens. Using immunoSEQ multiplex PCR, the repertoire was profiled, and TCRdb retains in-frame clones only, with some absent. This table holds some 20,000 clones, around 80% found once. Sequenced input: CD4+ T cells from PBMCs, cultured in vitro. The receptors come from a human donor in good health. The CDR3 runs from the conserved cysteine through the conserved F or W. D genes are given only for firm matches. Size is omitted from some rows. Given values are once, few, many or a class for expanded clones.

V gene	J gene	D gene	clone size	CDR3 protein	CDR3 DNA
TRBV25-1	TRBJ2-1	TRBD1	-	CASSEPTGSRFF	TGTGCCAGCAGTGAACCGACAGGGAGTCGGTTCTTC
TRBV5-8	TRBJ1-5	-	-	CASSFQGWDQPQHF	TGTGCCAGCAGCTTTCAGGGCTGGGATCAGCCCCAGCATTTT
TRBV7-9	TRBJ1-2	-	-	CASSLGGNGYTF	TGTGCCAGCAGCTTAGGAGGGAATGGCTACACCTTC
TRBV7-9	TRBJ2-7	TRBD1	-	CASSLATGSHEQYF	TGTGCCAGCAGCTTAGCGACAGGGAGTCACGAGCAGTACTTC
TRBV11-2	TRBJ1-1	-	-	CASSLGLGSEAFF	TGTGCCAGCAGCTTAGGTTTGGGCTCTGAAGCTTTCTTT
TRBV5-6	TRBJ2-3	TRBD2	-	CASSDSGRLDTQYF	TGTGCCAGCAGTGATAGCGGGAGACTGGATACGCAGTATTTT
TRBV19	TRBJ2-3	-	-	CASGNRDHTDTQYF	TGTGCCAGTGGCAACCGGGACCACACAGATACGCAGTATTTT
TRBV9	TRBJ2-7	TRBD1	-	CASSVDPGQGPYEQYF	TGTGCCAGCAGCGTGGATCCGGGACAGGGGCCCTACGAGCAGTACTTC
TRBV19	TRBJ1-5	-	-	CASSIKGTSNQPQHF	TGTGCCAGTAGTATAAAAGGTACAAGCAATCAGCCCCAGCATTTT
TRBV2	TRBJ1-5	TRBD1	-	CASSENQGGLNQPQHF	TGTGCCAGCAGTGAAAACCAAGGGGGCCTCAATCAGCCCCAGCATTTT
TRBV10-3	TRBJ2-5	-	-	CAISEGGETQYF	TGTGCCATCAGTGAGGGTGGGGAGACCCAGTACTTC
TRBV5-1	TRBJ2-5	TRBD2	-	CASSLTSGVQETQYF	TGCGCCAGCAGCTTGACTAGCGGGGTACAAGAGACCCAGTACTTC
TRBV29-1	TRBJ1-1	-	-	CSVEGDWGTEAFF	TGCAGCGTTGAAGGGGACTGGGGGACTGAAGCTTTCTTT
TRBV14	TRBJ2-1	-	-	CASSRDWNEQFF	TGTGCCAGCAGCCGGGACTGGAATGAGCAGTTCTTC
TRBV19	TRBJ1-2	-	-	CASSYQNYGYTF	TGTGCCAGTAGTTATCAGAACTATGGCTACACCTTC
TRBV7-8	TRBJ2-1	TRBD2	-	CASSLTVQLSGSYNEQFF	TGTGCCAGCAGCTTAACTGTTCAACTTAGCGGGAGCTACAATGAGCAGTTCTTC
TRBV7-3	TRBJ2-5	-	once	CASSLSSAEETQYF	TGTGCCAGCAGCTTATCCAGTGCAGAAGAGACCCAGTACTTC
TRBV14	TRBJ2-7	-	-	CASSQVQGSEQYF	TGTGCCAGCAGCCAAGTTCAGGGTTCCGAGCAGTACTTC
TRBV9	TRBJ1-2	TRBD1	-	CASSISPTGGGYTF	TGTGCCAGCAGCATATCACCGACAGGGGGCGGCTACACCTTC
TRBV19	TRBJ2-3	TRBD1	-	CASSSRGGLSTDTQYF	TGTGCCAGTAGTAGTCGAGGGGGCCTTAGCACAGATACGCAGTATTTT
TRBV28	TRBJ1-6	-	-	CASGSGFRSPLHF	TGTGCCAGCGGGTCGGGGTTTCGGTCACCCCTCCACTTT
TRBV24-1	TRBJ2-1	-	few	CATSETVGEQFF	TGTGCCACCAGTGAAACGGTCGGTGAGCAGTTCTTC
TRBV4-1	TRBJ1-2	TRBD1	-	CASSQTGQAAGYTF	TGCGCCAGCAGTCAAACTGGACAGGCGGCTGGCTACACCTTC
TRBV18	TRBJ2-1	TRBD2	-	CASSRISGPYNEQFF	TGTGCCAGCTCAAGGATTAGCGGGCCCTACAATGAGCAGTTCTTC
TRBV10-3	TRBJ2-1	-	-	CAIRPGLESGEQFF	TGTGCCATCAGACCGGGACTCGAGTCGGGTGAGCAGTTCTTC
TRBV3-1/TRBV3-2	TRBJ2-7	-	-	CASSQDFRGYEQYF	TGTGCCAGCAGCCAAGACTTTCGGGGATACGAGCAGTACTTC
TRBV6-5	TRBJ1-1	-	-	CASTMTGNTEAFF	TGTGCCAGCACAATGACAGGGAACACTGAAGCTTTCTTT
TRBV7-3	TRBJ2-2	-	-	CASSLRGLNTGELFF	TGTGCCAGCAGCTTACGCGGCTTGAACACCGGGGAGCTGTTTTTT
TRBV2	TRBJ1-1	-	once	CATSAGRNTEAFF	TGTGCCACCTCGGCGGGACGGAACACTGAAGCTTTCTTT
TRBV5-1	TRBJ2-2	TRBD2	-	CASTLAGGLAGVGGELFF	TGCGCCAGCACCCTGGCCGGAGGACTAGCGGGAGTCGGAGGGGAGCTGTTTTTT
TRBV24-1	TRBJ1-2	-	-	CATSDGGRDRYGYTF	TGTGCCACCAGTGATGGAGGCAGGGATCGGTATGGCTACACCTTC
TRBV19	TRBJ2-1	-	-	CASSIYPHNEQFF	TGTGCCAGTAGTATCTATCCCCACAATGAGCAGTTCTTC
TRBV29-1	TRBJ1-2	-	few	CSVDTADYGYTF	TGCAGCGTTGATACGGCGGACTATGGCTACACCTTC
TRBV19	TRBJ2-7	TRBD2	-	CASSILTSGRPKGEQYF	TGTGCCAGTAGTATTCTAACTAGCGGGAGACCCAAGGGGGAGCAGTACTTC
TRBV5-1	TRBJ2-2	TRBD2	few	CASSSRTSAANTGELFF	TGCGCCAGCAGCTCTCGGACTAGCGCAGCGAACACCGGGGAGCTGTTTTTT
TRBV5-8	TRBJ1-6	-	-	CASSPWDRNSPLHF	TGTGCCAGCAGCCCCTGGGACCGGAATTCACCCCTCCACTTT
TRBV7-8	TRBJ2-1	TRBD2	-	CASSLGLAGDNEQFF	TGTGCCAGCAGCTTGGGACTAGCGGGAGACAATGAGCAGTTCTTC
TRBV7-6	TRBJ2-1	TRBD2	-	CASSRGLAGDNEQFF	TGTGCCAGCAGCCGGGGACTAGCGGGGGACAATGAGCAGTTCTTC
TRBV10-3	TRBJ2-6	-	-	CAIRPGQSSGANVLTF	TGTGCCATCAGGCCGGGACAAAGCTCTGGGGCCAACGTCCTGACTTTC
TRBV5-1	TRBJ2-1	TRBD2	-	CASSSVVSGKLHNEQFF	TGCGCCAGCAGCTCGGTAGTTAGCGGGAAATTACACAATGAGCAGTTCTTC
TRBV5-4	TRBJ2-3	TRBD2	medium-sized	CASSGGLAGRHTDTQYF	TGTGCCAGCAGCGGGGGACTAGCGGGGCGCCACACAGATACGCAGTATTTT
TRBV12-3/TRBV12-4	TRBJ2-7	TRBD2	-	CASRRDYAEQYF	TGTGCCAGCAGGAGGGACTACGCCGAGCAGTACTTC
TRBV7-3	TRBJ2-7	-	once	CASSREGGKGSYEQYF	TGTGCCAGCAGCCGAGAGGGGGGCAAGGGCTCCTACGAGCAGTACTTC
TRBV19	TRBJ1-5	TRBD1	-	CASSIVGQGRSQPQHF	TGTGCCAGTAGTATCGTGGGACAGGGCCGATCCCAGCCCCAGCATTTT
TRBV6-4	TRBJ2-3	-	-	CASSDFSGDTQYF	TGTGCCAGCAGTGACTTTTCCGGGGATACGCAGTATTTT
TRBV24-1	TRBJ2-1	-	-	CATSEADSYNEQFF	TGTGCCACCAGTGAAGCGGACTCCTACAATGAGCAGTTCTTC
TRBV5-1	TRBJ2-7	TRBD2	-	CASRPTSGRARSSYEQYF	TGCGCCAGCAGGCCCACTAGCGGGAGGGCGAGGAGCTCCTACGAGCAGTACTTC
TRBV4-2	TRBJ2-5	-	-	CASSQDRAPSSQETQYF	TGTGCCAGCAGCCAAGATAGAGCGCCTAGCAGCCAAGAGACCCAGTACTTC
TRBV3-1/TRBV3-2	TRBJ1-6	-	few	CASSPSQNSPLHF	TGTGCCAGCAGCCCTTCACAGAATTCACCCCTCCACTTT
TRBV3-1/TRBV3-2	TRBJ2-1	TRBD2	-	CASSPSGGGNSYNEQFF	TGTGCCAGCAGCCCCTCGGGCGGGGGTAACTCCTACAATGAGCAGTTCTTC
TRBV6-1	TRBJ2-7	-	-	CASSEGPWSSYEQYF	TGTGCCAGCAGTGAAGGCCCCTGGAGCTCCTACGAGCAGTACTTC
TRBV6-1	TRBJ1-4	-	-	CASSEWGADTNEKLFF	TGTGCCAGCAGTGAATGGGGGGCCGATACTAATGAAAAACTGTTTTTT
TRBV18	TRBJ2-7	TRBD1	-	CASSPRDSSYEQYF	TGTGCCAGCTCACCACGGGACAGCAGTTACGAGCAGTACTTC
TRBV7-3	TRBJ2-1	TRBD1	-	CASSFRQGGKQFF	TGTGCCAGCAGCTTCCGACAGGGGGGTAAGCAGTTCTTC
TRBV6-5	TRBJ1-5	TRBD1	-	CASRPDRGGNQPQHF	TGTGCCAGCAGGCCGGACAGGGGCGGCAATCAGCCCCAGCATTTT
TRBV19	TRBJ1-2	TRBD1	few	CASFHGFSQGQNGYTF	TGTGCCAGTTTCCACGGCTTCTCGCAGGGACAGAATGGCTACACCTTC
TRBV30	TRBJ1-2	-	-	CAWSQDILYGYTF	TGTGCCTGGAGCCAGGACATCCTATATGGCTACACCTTC
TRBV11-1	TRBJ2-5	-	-	CASSLVREETQYF	TGTGCCAGCAGCTTAGTTCGCGAGGAGACCCAGTACTTC
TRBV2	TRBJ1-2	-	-	CASKGYYGYTF	TGTGCCAGCAAGGGGTACTATGGCTACACCTTC
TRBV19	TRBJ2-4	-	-	CASSDHGARLAKNIQYF	TGTGCCAGTAGTGACCACGGGGCAAGACTAGCCAAAAACATTCAGTACTTC